The 8 T cell receptor beta chains in this list originate from one sample, sequenced in a study of Graves' ophthalmopathy and Graves' hyperthyroidism. RNA transcripts yielded amplified TCR beta CDR3 regions. Second-round multiplex PCR followed a first-round RT-PCR using HTBI primers. TCRdb recomputed calls from the multiplex PCR reads with MiXCR, one row per CDR3 protein. The sample contains over a million distinct CDR3 sequences, about 35% of which appear only once. Sequenced material: peripheral blood or thyroid tissue (not recorded which). The receptors stem from an adult man with Graves' hyperthyroidism.

This clonotype was counted many times. An end of the junction does not agree with germline; a read error may underlie this. The gene calls are TRBV7-9 and TRBJ1-5; a weak D match, TRBD1 (5 bases). Germline lookup yields CDR1 SEHNR and CDR2 FQNEAQ (reference sequence). This CDR3 spans 14 amino acids. CDR3 nucleotides: TGCGCCAGCAGCTTGGGGCCGGGGAGTCAGCCCCAGCATTTT. It translates to CASSLGPGSQPQHF.

This sequence joins TRBV12-3 or TRBV12-4 and TRBJ2-7, with TRBD2 matching 10 bases. The V gene end was trimmed by 7 bases and the J gene end by 4 bases; junction bases not matched to a gene: 4. The CDR3 runs 13 residues. The CDR3 DNA reads TGTGCCAGCACCCATAGCGGGAGGTACGAGCAGTACTTC. As protein: CASTHSGRYEQYF.

This clonotype was picked up many times. V usage is TRBV14 and J usage is TRBJ1-1; 7 positions match TRBD1. CDR3 size: 12 residues. Germline CDR1 and CDR2: SGHDN and FVKESK. J lost 12 bases, V lost 3 bases, and 7 bases had no gene match. CDR3: CASSHTQGSPFF. CDR3 DNA: TGTGCCAGCAGCCACACACAGGGGAGTCCTTTCTTT.

This clonotype was counted between two and nine times. An end of the junction differs from the germline gene, which may be a read error. The V and J genes are TRBV10-3 and TRBJ1-2, with no clear D. From germline, CDR1 is ENHRY and CDR2 SYGVKD. This CDR3 region has 17 residues. CDR3 in DNA: TGTGCCAGCAGTTACTCGATCCCAGGCTCCTTGAACTATGGCTACACCTTC. Translated, it gives CASSYSIPGSLNYGYTF.

The sample holds a few counts of this clonotype. The chain links TRBV6-5 to TRBJ2-7; D is undetermined. Germline V lookup: CDR1 MNHEY, CDR2 SVGAGI. The V end lost 6 bases, the J end lost 2 bases, and 17 bases lay between the germline ends. The CDR3 covers 15 residues. The CDR3 is CASRKQVGFPYEQYF. The CDR3 DNA reads TGTGCCAGCAGGAAACAAGTTGGCTTCCCCTACGAGCAGTACTTC.

The J gene is TRBJ2-6, the V gene TRBV3-1; no clear D. This CDR3 has 16 amino acids. V was pared by 4 bases and J by 2 bases, with 12 bases between. Germline assignment: CDR1 LGHDT and CDR2 YNNKEL (reference sequence). The chain's CDR3 is CASSPRVRAGANVLTF. In DNA, the CDR3 is TGTGCCAGCAGCCCCCGGGTTCGCGCTGGGGCCAACGTCCTGACTTTC.

This clonotype appeared many times. The rearrangement links TRBV7-2 to TRBJ2-7; 8 positions match TRBD1. The CDR3 runs 14 residues. Germline-derived CDR1 and CDR2 are SGHTA and FQGNSA. Losses at the gene ends were 8 bases for V and 7 bases for J; bases not matched to a gene: 13. The CDR3 reads CASGTTGGRSEQYF. The CDR3 bases are TGTGCCAGCGGAACTACAGGGGGACGATCTGAGCAGTACTTC.

The rearrangement joins TRBV29-1 to TRBJ1-2; D remains unclear. This CDR3 has 14 residues. Per the germline V gene, CDR1 is SQVTM and CDR2 is ANQGSEA. Trimming pared 2 bases from V and 3 bases from J, leaving 13 bases between. The DNA of the CDR3 is TGCAGCGTTGAAACTAGGGAGAGGCACTATGGCTACACCTTC. This gives the protein CSVETRERHYGYTF.